The TCR beta chain under discussion was sequenced for a study of cytomegalovirus exposure and HLA in healthy donors. General study findings and limits: In a later analysis, approximately 15,000 TCR beta sequences were associated with HLA alleles at 0.05 false discovery rate. Further analysis, carried out later, found HLA-associated TCR beta chains more clonally expanded than equally common other chains. Most TCR sequences were uncommon, yet certain public TCRs appeared in many donors.

Healthy bone marrow donors formed the donor group. The CDR3 extends over 16 amino acids. Losses at the gene ends were 7 bases for V and 2 bases for J; bases not matched to a gene: 11. Germline CDR1 and CDR2: SGHNT and YENEEA. Researchers ran the PCR with 60 Vbeta and 13 Jbeta primers. Generated by immunoSEQ multiplex PCR, the TCRdb table keeps only in-frame clones and is missing some. The table records more than 80,000 clones, over 60% of them present only once. About this clone itself: Antigen specificity is unknown.

Sequencing was carried out using PBMCs. J is TRBJ2-7 and V is TRBV11-3; 10 positions match TRBD1. This clonotype was sampled from a man between 60 and 70 years old in good health and CMV-seronegative. CDR3 DNA sequence: TGTGCCAGCAACACCGGGACAGGGGAGTTTACCTACGAGCAGTACTTC. Encoded protein: CASNTGTGEFTYEQYF.